This TCR beta chain derives from a study of CD8+ T cells in alopecia areata. The CDR3 has 13 amino acids. Germline CDR1 and CDR2: MNHEY and SMNVEV (reference sequence). Trimming removed 8 bases from V and 1 base from J, with 11 bases in between. Investigators sorted PBMCs to obtain both CD4+ and CD8+ T cells. Extracted RNA was reverse transcribed into cDNA, the sequencing template. The table came from immunoSEQ multiplex PCR; TCRdb's copy has only in-frame clones and leaves some out. In the table there are around 150,000 clones, approximately 56% of which are singletons. Comments on this clone: Its target is not known. Different DNA sequences within this sample yield the same CDR3.

Study-level findings and limits: In lesional scalp, particularly from alopecia totalis/universalis, clonality was higher than in normal scalp.

The chain joins TRBV27 to TRBJ1-1, with D perhaps TRBD1 (6 bases). This clonotype was sampled from a human donor in good health. The sample consisted of CD8+ T cells sorted from blood. The CDR3 loop reads CASSLTGNTEAFF. The DNA for the CDR3 is TGTGCCAGCTCTTTGACAGGGAACACTGAAGCTTTCTTT.